The clone carrying this T cell receptor (beta chain) has just a few counts. Its cognate antigen is unknown. Each CDR3 protein is one row after TCRdb ran MiXCR on the reads. The data hold some 590,000 distinct CDR3 sequences, with 35% to 50% observed a single time. Germline V lookup: CDR1 SGHVS, CDR2 FQNEAQ. Trimming cost V 5 bases and J 6 bases, with 20 bases left between them. The length of the CDR3 is 16 residues. The data were taken from a study of T cell repertoires in cytomegalovirus infection. Study findings and constraints: CMV carriers having the relevant HLA were flagged by cumulative public TCR beta family frequency.

This receptor was taken from a human donor in good health (CMV status not recorded). Some clones in this sample may be carry-over from other donors' samples. The chain links TRBV7-8 to TRBJ2-1, with D hard to call. Source: cultured PBMCs, taken from culture after CMV antigen stimulation. The CDR3 DNA is TGTGCCAGCAGCCCCACCGTCGAGTCCCGATCCAATGAGCAGTTCTTC. The encoded protein is CASSPTVESRSNEQFF.